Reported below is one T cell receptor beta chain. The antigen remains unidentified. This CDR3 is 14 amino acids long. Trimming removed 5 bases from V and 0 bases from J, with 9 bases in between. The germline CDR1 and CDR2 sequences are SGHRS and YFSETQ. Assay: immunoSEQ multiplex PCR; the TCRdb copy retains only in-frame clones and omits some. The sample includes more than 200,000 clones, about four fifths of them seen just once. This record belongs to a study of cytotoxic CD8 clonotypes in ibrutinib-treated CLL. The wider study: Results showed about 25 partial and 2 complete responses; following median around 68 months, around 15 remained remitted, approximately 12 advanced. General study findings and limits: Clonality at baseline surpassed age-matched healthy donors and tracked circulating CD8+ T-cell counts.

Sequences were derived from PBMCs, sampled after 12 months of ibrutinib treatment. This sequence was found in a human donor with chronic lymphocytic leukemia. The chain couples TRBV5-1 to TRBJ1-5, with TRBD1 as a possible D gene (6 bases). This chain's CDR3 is CASSSGASNQPQHF. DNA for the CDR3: TGCGCCAGCAGTTCGGGGGCTAGCAATCAGCCCCAGCATTTT.